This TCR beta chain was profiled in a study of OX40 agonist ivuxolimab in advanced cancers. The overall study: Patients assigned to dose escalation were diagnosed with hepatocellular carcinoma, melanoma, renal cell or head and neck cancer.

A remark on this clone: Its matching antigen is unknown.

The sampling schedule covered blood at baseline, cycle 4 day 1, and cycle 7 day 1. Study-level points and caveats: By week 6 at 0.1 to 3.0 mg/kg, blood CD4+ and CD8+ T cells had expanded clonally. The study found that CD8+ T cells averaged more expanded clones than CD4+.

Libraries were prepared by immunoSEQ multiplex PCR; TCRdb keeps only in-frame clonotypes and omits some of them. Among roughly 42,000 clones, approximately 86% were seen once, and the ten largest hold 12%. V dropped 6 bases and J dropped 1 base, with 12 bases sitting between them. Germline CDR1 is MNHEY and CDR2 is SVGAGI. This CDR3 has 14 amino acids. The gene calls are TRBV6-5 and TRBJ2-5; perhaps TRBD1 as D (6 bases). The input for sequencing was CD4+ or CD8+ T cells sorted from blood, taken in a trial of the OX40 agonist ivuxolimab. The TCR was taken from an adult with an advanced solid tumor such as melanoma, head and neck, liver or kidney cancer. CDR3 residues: CASSPHRAQETQYF. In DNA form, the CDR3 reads TGTGCCAGCAGCCCACACAGGGCCCAAGAGACCCAGTACTTC.